This T cell receptor beta chain was recovered during a study of blood T cell repertoires in COVID-19. Overall study: In each case, the material was cDNA or gDNA derived from T cells, B-cell-depleted T cells, or PBMCs.

Original methodology: By means of reference gene primer amplification, nucleated cell counts were estimated. TCRdb keeps only in-frame clones here, not all; method: immunoSEQ multiplex PCR. V, J and clone size derive from that table, while D and trimming were established from the DNA sequence. This sample carries 70,000 or so clones, more than 70% of them seen once, and the ten largest clones take more than 40%. V was pared by 4 bases and J by 1 base, with 14 bases between. Germline V gene data show CDR1 as MDHEN and CDR2 as SYDVKM. The CDR3 is 16 residues long. The TCR comes from a human donor in a cohort sampled during active COVID-19. V and J are TRBV28 and TRBJ1-5; D possibly corresponds to TRBD1 (6 bases). Sequencing used peripheral blood. The CDR3 coding sequence is TGTGCCAGCAGTTCACTGATGAGGGGGAGCAATCAGCCCCAGCATTTT. Its translation is CASSSLMRGSNQPQHF.